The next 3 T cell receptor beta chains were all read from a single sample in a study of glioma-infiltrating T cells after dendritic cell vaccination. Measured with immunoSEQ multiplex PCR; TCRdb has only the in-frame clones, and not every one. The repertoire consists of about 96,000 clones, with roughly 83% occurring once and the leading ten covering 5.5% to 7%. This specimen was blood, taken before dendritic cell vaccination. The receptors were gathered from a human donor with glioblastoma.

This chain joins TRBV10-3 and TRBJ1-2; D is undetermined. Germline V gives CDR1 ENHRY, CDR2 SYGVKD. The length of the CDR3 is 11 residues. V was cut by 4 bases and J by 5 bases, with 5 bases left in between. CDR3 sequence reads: CAISGTYGYTF. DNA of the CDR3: TGTGCCATCAGTGGTACTTATGGCTACACCTTC.

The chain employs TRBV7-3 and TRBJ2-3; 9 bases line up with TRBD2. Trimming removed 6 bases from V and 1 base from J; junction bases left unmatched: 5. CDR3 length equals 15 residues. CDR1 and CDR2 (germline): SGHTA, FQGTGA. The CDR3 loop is CASRPVAGGTDTQYF. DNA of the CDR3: TGTGCCAGCAGACCAGTAGCGGGGGGCACAGATACGCAGTATTTT.

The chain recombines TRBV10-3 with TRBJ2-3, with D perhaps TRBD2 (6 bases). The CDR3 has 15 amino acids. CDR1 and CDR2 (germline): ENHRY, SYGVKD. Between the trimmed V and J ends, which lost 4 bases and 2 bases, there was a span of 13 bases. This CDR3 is CAISVLRTNTDTQYF. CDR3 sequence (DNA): TGTGCCATCAGTGTACTCAGGACTAACACAGATACGCAGTATTTT.